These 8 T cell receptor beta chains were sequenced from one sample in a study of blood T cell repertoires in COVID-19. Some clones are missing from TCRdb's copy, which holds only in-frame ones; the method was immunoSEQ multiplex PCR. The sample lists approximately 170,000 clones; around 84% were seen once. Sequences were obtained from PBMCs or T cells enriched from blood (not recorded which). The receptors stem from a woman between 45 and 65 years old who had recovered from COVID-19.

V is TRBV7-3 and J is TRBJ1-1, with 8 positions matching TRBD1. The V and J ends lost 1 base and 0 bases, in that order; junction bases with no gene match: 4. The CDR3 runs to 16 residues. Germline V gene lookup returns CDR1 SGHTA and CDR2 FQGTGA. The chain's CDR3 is CASSLRTGRLNTEAFF. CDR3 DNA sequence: TGTGCCAGCAGCTTAAGGACAGGGCGGTTGAACACTGAAGCTTTCTTT.

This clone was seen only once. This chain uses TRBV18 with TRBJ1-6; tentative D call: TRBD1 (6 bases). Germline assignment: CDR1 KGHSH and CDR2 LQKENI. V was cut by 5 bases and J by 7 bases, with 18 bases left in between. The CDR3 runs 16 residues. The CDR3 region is CASSYRPGEGNSPLHF. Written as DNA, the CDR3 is TGTGCCAGCTCATACCGACCAGGGGAAGGAAATTCACCCCTCCACTTT.

CDR3 coding DNA: TGTGCCAGCAGCCGATCGGGAGATTCACCCCTCCACTTT. Amino acid sequence: CASSRSGDSPLHF. This chain joins TRBV7-3 and TRBJ1-6; no firm D call. Trimming shortened V by 5 bases and J by 8 bases, and 10 bases separated the two germline ends. CDR1 and CDR2 from the germline V gene are SGHTA and FQGTGA. CDR3 length: 13 amino acids. Full variable domain (missing parts from reference TRBV7-3 and TRBJ1-6): GAGVSQTPSNKVTEKGKYVELRCDPISGHTALYWYRQSLGQGPEFLIYFQGTGAADDSGLPNDRFFAVRPEGSVSTLKIQRTERGDSAVYLCASSRSGDSPLHFGNGTRLTVT.

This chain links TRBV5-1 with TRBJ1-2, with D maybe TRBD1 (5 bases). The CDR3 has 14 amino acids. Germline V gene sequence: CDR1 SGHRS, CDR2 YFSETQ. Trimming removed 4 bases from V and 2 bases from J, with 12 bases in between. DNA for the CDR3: TGCGCCAGCAGCCAAGAGGGACTCAACTATGGCTACACCTTC. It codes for CASSQEGLNYGYTF.

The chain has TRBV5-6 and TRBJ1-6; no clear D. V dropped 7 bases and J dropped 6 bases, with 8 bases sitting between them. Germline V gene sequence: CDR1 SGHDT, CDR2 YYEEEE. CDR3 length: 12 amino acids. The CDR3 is CASGLTNSPLHF. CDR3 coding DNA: TGTGCCAGCGGGCTGACTAATTCACCCCTCCACTTT.

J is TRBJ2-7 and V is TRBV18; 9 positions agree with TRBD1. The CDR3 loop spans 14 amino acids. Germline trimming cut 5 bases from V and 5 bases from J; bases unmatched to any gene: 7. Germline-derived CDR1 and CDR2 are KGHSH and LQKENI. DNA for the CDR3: TGTGCCAGCTCAAAGGGACAGGGTATCAACGAGCAGTACTTC. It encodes CASSKGQGINEQYF. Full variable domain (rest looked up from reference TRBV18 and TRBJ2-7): NAGVMQNPRHLVRRRGQEARLRCSPMKGHSHVYWYRQLPEEGLKFMVYLQKENIIDESGMPKERFSAEFPKEGPSILRIQQVVRGDSAAYFCASSKGQGINEQYFGPGTRLTVT.

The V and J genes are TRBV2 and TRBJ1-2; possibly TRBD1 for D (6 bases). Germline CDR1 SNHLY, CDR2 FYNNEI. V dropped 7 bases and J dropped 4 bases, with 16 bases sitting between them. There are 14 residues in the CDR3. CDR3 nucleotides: TGTGCCAGCACCCGAACAGGGAGGGCCTATGGCTACACCTTC. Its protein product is CASTRTGRAYGYTF.

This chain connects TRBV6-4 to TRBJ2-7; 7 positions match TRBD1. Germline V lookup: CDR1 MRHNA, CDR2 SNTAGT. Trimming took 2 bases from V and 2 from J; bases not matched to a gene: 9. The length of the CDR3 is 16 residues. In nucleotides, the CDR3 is TGTGCCAGCAGTGACCCTCGACAGGGAATTACCTACGAGCAGTACTTC. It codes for CASSDPRQGITYEQYF.